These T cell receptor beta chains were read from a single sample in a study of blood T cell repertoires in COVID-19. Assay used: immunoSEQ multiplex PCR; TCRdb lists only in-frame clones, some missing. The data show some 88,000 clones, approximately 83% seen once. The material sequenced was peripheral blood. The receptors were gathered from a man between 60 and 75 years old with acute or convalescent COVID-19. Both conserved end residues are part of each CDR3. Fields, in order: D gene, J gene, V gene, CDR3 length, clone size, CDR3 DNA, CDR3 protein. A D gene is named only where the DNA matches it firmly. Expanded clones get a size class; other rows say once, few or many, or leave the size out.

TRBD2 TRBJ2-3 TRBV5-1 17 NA TGCGCCAGCAGCTTGGGGACTAGCGTAATAAGCACAGATACGCAGTATTTT CASSLGTSVISTDTQYF
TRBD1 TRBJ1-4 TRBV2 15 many TGTGCCAGCAGCGGAGTACCAGGGGGAGGTGAAAAACTGTTTTTT CASSGVPGGGEKLFF
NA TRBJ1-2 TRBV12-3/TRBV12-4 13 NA TGTGCCAGCAGTCTGAGGGTTCTAGATGGCTACACCTTC CASSLRVLDGYTF
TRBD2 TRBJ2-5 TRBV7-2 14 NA TGTGCCAGCAGCTTACGGGGGGTACAAGAGACCCAGTACTTC CASSLRGVQETQYF
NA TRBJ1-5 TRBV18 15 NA TGTGCCAGCTCACTGGGGCACTATAGCAATCAGCCCCAGCATTTT CASSLGHYSNQPQHF
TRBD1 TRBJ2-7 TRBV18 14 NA TGTGCCAGCTCCCGGGACAGGAGCTCCTACGAGCAGTACTTC CASSRDRSSYEQYF
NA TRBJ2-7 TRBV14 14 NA TGTGCCAGCAGCCAAGTAGGGGCTTATGGTGAGCAGTACTTC CASSQVGAYGEQYF
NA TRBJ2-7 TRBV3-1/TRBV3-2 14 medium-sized TGTGCCAGCAGCCAATCGCACAGACCCTACGAGCAGTACTTC CASSQSHRPYEQYF
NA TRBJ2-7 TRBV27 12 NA TGTGCCAGCAGCCCTTCAGGGGTCGAGCAGTACTTC CASSPSGVEQYF
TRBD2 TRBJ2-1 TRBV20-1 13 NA TGCAGTGCTAGTAGCGGGACCTACAATGAGCAGTTCTTC CSASSGTYNEQFF
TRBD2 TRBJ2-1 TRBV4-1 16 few TGCGCCAGCAGCCAAGGAACGGGGGGGCGATCGCTAGAGCAGTTCTTC CASSQGTGGRSLEQFF
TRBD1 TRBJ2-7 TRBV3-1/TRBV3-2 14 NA TGTGCCAGCAGCCGCCGGACAGGGCCCAACGAGCAGTACTTC CASSRRTGPNEQYF
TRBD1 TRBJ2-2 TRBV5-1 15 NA TGCGCCACATCGAGTCTAGGGGGCAACACCGGGGAGCTGTTTTTT CATSSLGGNTGELFF
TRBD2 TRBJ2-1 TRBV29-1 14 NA TGCAGCGTTGGGACTAGCGGTTATAACAATGAGCAGTTCTTC CSVGTSGYNNEQFF
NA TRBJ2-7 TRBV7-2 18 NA TGTGCCAGCAGCTCCATCCGCCTACAGGGCTCAAACTCCTACGAGCAGTACTTC CASSSIRLQGSNSYEQYF
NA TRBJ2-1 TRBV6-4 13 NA TGTGCCAGCACGGCGGCCCCGGGAAATGAGCAGTTCTTC CASTAAPGNEQFF
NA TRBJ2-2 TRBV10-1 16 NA TGCGCCAGCAGTTTACTCCGGACAACGAACACCGGGGAGCTGTTTTTT CASSLLRTTNTGELFF
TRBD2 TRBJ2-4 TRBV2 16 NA TGTGCCAGCAGTGAGATGGTAGCGGGGGAGGTTGACATTCAGTACTTC CASSEMVAGEVDIQYF
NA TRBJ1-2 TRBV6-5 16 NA TGTGCCAGCAGTTACTCGACAGCCAACAACAACTATGGCTACACCTTC CASSYSTANNNYGYTF
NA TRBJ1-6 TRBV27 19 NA TGTGCCAGCAGTTTATATATTCCAACAAGGAGCTCCTATAATTCACCCCTCCACTTT CASSLYIPTRSSYNSPLHF
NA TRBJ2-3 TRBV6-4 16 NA TGTGCCAGCAGTGACCCAAGCGGAAGAAACACAGATACGCAGTATTTT CASSDPSGRNTDTQYF
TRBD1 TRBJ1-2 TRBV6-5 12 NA TGTGCCAGCAGTCCCGGGACAGGGGACTACACCTTC CASSPGTGDYTF
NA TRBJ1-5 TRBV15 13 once TGTGCCACCAGCAGAGATCCAGAGGAGCCCCAGCATTTT CATSRDPEEPQHF
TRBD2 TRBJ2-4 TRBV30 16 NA TGTGCCTGGAGTGGGGTTAGAGCGGGAGGGGAGAACATTCAGTACTTC CAWSGVRAGGENIQYF
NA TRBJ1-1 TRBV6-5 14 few TGTGCCAGCCTGGACTTACTTTCGAACACTGAAGCTTTCTTT CASLDLLSNTEAFF
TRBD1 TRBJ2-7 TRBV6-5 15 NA TGTGCCAGCAGTCTACAGGGGGCGGTGGGCTCCGAGCAGTACTTC CASSLQGAVGSEQYF
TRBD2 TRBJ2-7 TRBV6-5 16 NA TGTGCCAGCAGTTACTCAGGGGTAGCGGGACTTCGGCAACAGTACTTC CASSYSGVAGLRQQYF
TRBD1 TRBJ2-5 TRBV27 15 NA TGTGCCAGCAGACCGACAGGGGGTTTTTTAGAGACCCAGTACTTC CASRPTGGFLETQYF
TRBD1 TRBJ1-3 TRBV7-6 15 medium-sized TGTGCCAGCAGCCGTCAGACAGGGGTGGGAAACACCATATATTTT CASSRQTGVGNTIYF
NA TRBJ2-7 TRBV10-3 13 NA TGTGCCATCAGTCCCCGGGGGTCCTACGAGCAGTACTTC CAISPRGSYEQYF
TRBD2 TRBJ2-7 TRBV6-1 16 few TGTGCCAGCAGTGAAGAAATGGCTAGCGGGAGCCTCGAGCAGTACTTC CASSEEMASGSLEQYF
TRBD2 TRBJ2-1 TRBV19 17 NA TGTGCCAGTAGTATTGGTGTAGCGGGAGTTCGATACAATGAGCAGTTCTTC CASSIGVAGVRYNEQFF
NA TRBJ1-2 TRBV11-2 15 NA TGTGCCAGCAGCCCCAGACGGACTCGAATCGAAGGCTACACCTTC CASSPRRTRIEGYTF
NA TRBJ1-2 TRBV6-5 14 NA TGTGCCAGCAGACCAGGGTTAGCTAACTATGGCTACACCTTC CASRPGLANYGYTF
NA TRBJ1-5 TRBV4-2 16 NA TGTGCCAGCAGCCTAGATTCGGGGTACGGCAATCAGCCCCAGCATTTT CASSLDSGYGNQPQHF
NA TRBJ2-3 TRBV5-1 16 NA TGCGCCAGCAGCTTGGAGGGGCGGTTTTTGGTAGATACGCAGTATTTT CASSLEGRFLVDTQYF
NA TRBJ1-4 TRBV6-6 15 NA TGTGCCAGCAGTCCAAACCGGGCCTCGGGGGAAAAACTGTTTTTT CASSPNRASGEKLFF
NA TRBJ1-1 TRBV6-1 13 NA TGTGCCAGCAGTGAAGCGAGGGGGACTGAAGCTTTCTTT CASSEARGTEAFF
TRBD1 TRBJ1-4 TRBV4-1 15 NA TGCGCCAGCGGCGCACGGGACAGGGCTAATGAAAAACTGTTTTTT CASGARDRANEKLFF